The clone carrying this TCR beta chain was seen more than once but under ten times. Trimming stripped 1 base from V and 4 bases from J, with 11 bases between. The CDR3 runs 13 residues. From germline, CDR1 is DFQATT and CDR2 SNEGSKA (reference sequence). The data were obtained in a study of T cells in Graves' hyperthyroidism and ophthalmopathy. Amplification targeted TCR beta CDR3 regions from RNA transcripts. Primed by the HTBI set, a first-round RT-PCR was run on the TCR CDR3. TCRdb re-called the multiplex PCR reads with MiXCR, one entry per CDR3 protein. The sample yields 500,000 to 600,000 distinct CDR3 sequences, 15% to 20% seen once. Fresh 10 ml peripheral blood yielded PBMCs.

The sequencing sample was made of blood. The chain is built from TRBV20-1 and TRBJ2-7; D is tentatively TRBD1 or TRBD2 (5 bases each). The clonotype originates from a man aged 40-55 years with Graves' ophthalmopathy. CDR3 protein: CSARVVGGYEQYF. The CDR3 bases are TGCAGTGCTAGAGTAGTTGGGGGATACGAGCAGTACTTC.